This T cell receptor (beta chain) was recovered during a study of early T cells in non-severe SARS-CoV-2 infection. Germline CDR1 and CDR2: DFQATT and SNEGSKA (reference sequence). The CDR3 has 15 amino acids. V lost 5 bases, J lost 0 bases, and 10 bases stayed unmatched. The protocol attached unique molecular identifiers to individual cDNA molecules. TCRdb used MiXCR to reprocess the 5' RACE reads, holding one entry per CDR3 protein. The sample carries some 89,000 distinct CDR3 sequences, approximately 9.9% recorded once. This chain joins TRBV20-1 and TRBJ2-7; 7 nucleotides match TRBD2. Sequencing was performed on whole blood, taken at baseline. The receptor comes from an adult who was a healthcare worker with PCR-confirmed SARS-CoV-2 infection or an uninfected control (not recorded which). The CDR3 is CSAGVSGLSSYEQYF. CDR3 sequence (DNA): TGCAGTGCTGGGGTTAGCGGGTTGAGCTCCTACGAGCAGTACTTC.